A selection of T cell receptor beta chains follows, all from one sample in a study of blood T cell repertoires in COVID-19. The repertoire was sequenced with immunoSEQ multiplex PCR; TCRdb's copy has only in-frame clones and lacks some. The sample has 300,000 to 400,000 clones, around 87% seen once. The specimen sequenced was peripheral blood. The origin of the receptors is an older woman with COVID-19, enrolled during active disease. Both conserved end residues are part of each CDR3. The D gene is left open where the match is weak. Part of the rows lack a size; the others show once, few, many or a class for expanded clones.

abundance,v_gene,d_gene,j_gene,CDR3aa,CDR3nt
once,TRBV6-2/TRBV6-3,TRBD2,TRBJ2-7,CASTPVSGGTYEQYF,TGTGCCAGCACCCCTGTGAGCGGGGGGACCTACGAGCAGTACTTC
NA,TRBV15,TRBD2,TRBJ2-3,CATSWGLAGEGTQYF,TGTGCCACCAGCTGGGGACTAGCGGGGGAAGGCACGCAGTATTTT
NA,TRBV27,NA,TRBJ2-7,CASSLSAGTYEQYF,TGTGCCAGCAGTTTATCCGCAGGAACCTACGAGCAGTACTTC
once,TRBV9,NA,TRBJ2-3,CASERGTPRGDTQYF,TGTGCCAGCGAAAGGGGGACACCGAGGGGAGATACGCAGTATTTT
NA,TRBV24-1,NA,TRBJ1-2,CATSSVSNYGYTF,TGTGCCACCAGCTCGGTTTCTAACTATGGCTACACCTTC
NA,TRBV10-3,TRBD1,TRBJ2-3,CAIRAGGALSDTQYF,TGTGCCATCAGAGCAGGGGGCGCGTTGTCAGATACGCAGTATTTT
few,TRBV7-8,NA,TRBJ2-3,CASSLRDMGKDTQYF,TGTGCCAGCAGCTTACGGGACATGGGCAAGGATACGCAGTATTTT
NA,TRBV11-3,NA,TRBJ1-3,CASSLSDQSGGNTIYF,TGTGCCAGCAGCCTATCCGACCAGAGCGGGGGAAACACCATATATTTT
NA,TRBV7-3,TRBD2,TRBJ2-1,CASSYRLAGGLPVGDNEQFF,TGTGCCAGCAGCTACAGACTAGCGGGGGGCCTACCGGTTGGAGACAATGAGCAGTTCTTC
once,TRBV13,NA,TRBJ2-7,CASSSRDTQLEQYF,TGTGCCAGCAGCTCCCGGGACACCCAGTTGGAGCAGTACTTC
NA,TRBV6-5,NA,TRBJ1-5,CASSLGRASNQPQHF,TGTGCCAGCAGCTTGGGGCGTGCGAGCAATCAGCCCCAGCATTTT
NA,TRBV27,TRBD1,TRBJ1-2,CASSLRGRGDYGYTF,TGTGCCAGCAGTTTAAGGGGCAGGGGGGACTATGGCTACACCTTC
many,TRBV6-5,NA,TRBJ1-5,CASRLSKNSNQPQHF,TGTGCCAGCAGATTATCTAAGAATAGCAATCAGCCCCAGCATTTT
NA,TRBV5-1,TRBD1,TRBJ2-5,CASRKYGRDRGLQETQYF,TGCGCCAGCAGAAAGTACGGTAGGGACAGGGGACTCCAAGAGACCCAGTACTTC
NA,TRBV7-9,NA,TRBJ1-6,CASIGDSYNSPLHF,TGTGCCAGCATCGGAGACAGTTATAATTCACCCCTCCACTTT
few,TRBV5-1,TRBD2,TRBJ2-7,CASSLVLAGGPGYDEQYF,TGCGCCAGCAGCTTGGTGTTAGCGGGGGGGCCTGGTTACGACGAGCAGTACTTC
NA,TRBV2,TRBD1,TRBJ2-7,CASSERTGGYEQYF,TGTGCCAGCAGTGAACGGACAGGGGGCTACGAGCAGTACTTC
few,TRBV20-1,NA,TRBJ1-4,CSASTGEKLFF,TGCAGTGCTAGCACAGGTGAAAAACTGTTTTTT
NA,TRBV7-3,NA,TRBJ2-1,CASSPRAGVLGAVYNEQFF,TGTGCCAGCAGCCCGAGAGCGGGCGTTCTTGGAGCAGTCTACAATGAGCAGTTCTTC
NA,TRBV6-5,TRBD1,TRBJ1-1,CASSYSTGGTEAFF,TGTGCCAGCAGTTACTCGACAGGGGGCACTGAAGCTTTCTTT
NA,TRBV7-2,NA,TRBJ1-1,CASSLGRVNTEAFF,TGTGCCAGCAGCCTTGGCAGGGTGAACACTGAAGCTTTCTTT
NA,TRBV3-1/TRBV3-2,NA,TRBJ1-2,CASRAGNYGYTF,TGTGCCAGCAGAGCGGGCAACTATGGCTACACCTTC
NA,TRBV7-6,TRBD1,TRBJ2-2,CASSSVDRVGGELFF,TGTGCCAGCAGCTCCGTCGACAGGGTGGGCGGGGAGCTGTTTTTT
once,TRBV30,NA,TRBJ1-1,CAWSVDRGNTEAFF,TGTGCCTGGAGTGTAGACCGGGGGAACACTGAAGCTTTCTTT
NA,TRBV9,TRBD1,TRBJ1-5,CASSSRGLSNQPQHF,TGTGCCAGCAGCTCAAGGGGGCTTAGCAATCAGCCCCAGCATTTT
NA,TRBV7-3,TRBD2,TRBJ2-1,CASSLGIAGGRAPEQFF,TGTGCCAGCAGCTTGGGAATAGCGGGGGGGCGAGCCCCTGAGCAGTTCTTC
NA,TRBV4-2,TRBD1,TRBJ2-7,CASSQDLGTVSYEQYF,TGTGCCAGCAGCCAAGATCTGGGGACAGTCTCCTACGAGCAGTACTTC
NA,TRBV24-1,TRBD1,TRBJ2-3,CATSDRGTGWTDTQYF,TGTGCCACCAGTGACCGGGGGACAGGGTGGACAGATACGCAGTATTTT
once,TRBV7-9,NA,TRBJ1-5,CASSSGQFSNQPQHF,TGTGCCAGCAGCTCGGGACAATTTAGCAATCAGCCCCAGCATTTT
once,TRBV6-5,NA,TRBJ1-2,CASGKGSGLNYGYTF,TGTGCCAGCGGGAAGGGGTCAGGGCTGAACTATGGCTACACCTTC
NA,TRBV7-9,NA,TRBJ2-1,CASSETGYNEQFF,TGTGCCAGCAGCGAAACAGGGTACAATGAGCAGTTCTTC
NA,TRBV19,TRBD1,TRBJ1-1,CASSKGQGVFTEAFF,TGTGCCAGTAGTAAGGGACAGGGGGTTTTCACTGAAGCTTTCTTT
NA,TRBV28,TRBD1,TRBJ2-7,CASSRQGAYEQYF,TGTGCCAGCAGTCGACAGGGGGCCTACGAGCAGTACTTC
many,TRBV7-9,TRBD1,TRBJ2-7,CASSFTGGSYEQYF,TGTGCCAGCAGCTTCACAGGGGGCTCCTACGAGCAGTACTTC
NA,TRBV5-1,NA,TRBJ2-7,CASSLTRDEQYF,TGCGCCAGCAGCCTTACCCGGGACGAGCAGTACTTC
few,TRBV19,TRBD1,TRBJ1-2,CASSIRTLGQGKEGYTF,TGTGCCAGTAGTATCCGAACCTTGGGACAGGGAAAGGAGGGCTACACCTTC
NA,TRBV18,NA,TRBJ2-7,CASSPQGTAYEQYF,TGTGCCAGCTCACCCCAGGGGACCGCCTACGAGCAGTACTTC
once,TRBV18,NA,TRBJ1-5,CASSPLQDQPQHF,TGTGCCAGCTCACCACTACAGGATCAGCCCCAGCATTTT
NA,TRBV3-1/TRBV3-2,NA,TRBJ2-2,CASSRGVRAGELFF,TGTGCCAGCAGCCGCGGGGTCCGCGCCGGGGAGCTGTTTTTT
NA,TRBV3-1/TRBV3-2,NA,TRBJ1-2,CASSQPTGHSYGYTF,TGTGCCAGCAGCCAGCCGACAGGCCATTCCTATGGCTACACCTTC
NA,TRBV7-9,TRBD1,TRBJ1-6,CASVGTGEGSPLHF,TGTGCCAGCGTAGGGACAGGGGAGGGTTCACCCCTCCACTTT